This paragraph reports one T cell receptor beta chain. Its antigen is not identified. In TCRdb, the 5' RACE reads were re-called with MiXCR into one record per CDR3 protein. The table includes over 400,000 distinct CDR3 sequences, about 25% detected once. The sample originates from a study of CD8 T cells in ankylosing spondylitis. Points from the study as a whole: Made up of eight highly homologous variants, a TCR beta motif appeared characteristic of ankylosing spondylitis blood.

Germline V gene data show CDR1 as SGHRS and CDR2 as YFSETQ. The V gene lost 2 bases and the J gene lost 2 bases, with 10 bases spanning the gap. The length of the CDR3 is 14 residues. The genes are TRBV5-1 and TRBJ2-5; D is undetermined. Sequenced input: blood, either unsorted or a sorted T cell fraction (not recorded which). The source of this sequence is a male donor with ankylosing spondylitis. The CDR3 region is CASSFQSTQETQYF. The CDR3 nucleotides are TGCGCCAGCAGCTTCCAGTCCACACAAGAGACCCAGTACTTC.